The clone carrying this T cell receptor beta chain was recorded a few times. These data originate in a study of patients and donors after allogeneic stem cell transplantation. TCRdb processed the RT-PCR reads anew with MiXCR; each CDR3 protein has one entry. The sample carries 400,000 to 450,000 distinct CDR3 sequences, approximately 16% recorded once. Per the germline V gene, CDR1 is SNHLY and CDR2 is FYNNEI. The CDR3 runs to 11 residues. The V gene lost 8 bases and the J gene lost 8 bases, with 12 bases spanning the gap. Specimen: blood, either unsorted or a sorted T cell fraction (not recorded which). The chain is built from TRBV2 and TRBJ1-1; a weak D match, TRBD1 (6 bases). The TCR originated in a human donor who was either an allogeneic HSCT recipient or a stem cell or donor lymphocyte infusion donor (not recorded which). It is not recorded whose cells these are; they may come from a transplant donor. CDR3 nucleotides: TGTGCCAGCCGGACAGAGCCAGAAGCTTTCTTT. Residues: CASRTEPEAFF.